These T cell receptor beta chains were read from a single sample in a study of PD-L1 blockade in urothelial cancer. Method: immunoSEQ multiplex PCR; TCRdb's copy keeps in-frame clones and lacks some. Of about 81,000 clones in the sample, around 92% were seen once. The source was PBMCs, collected around atezolizumab (anti-PD-L1) treatment. The origin of the receptors is an elderly woman with urothelial cancer. CDR3s include the opening cysteine and the closing phenylalanine or tryptophan. Each record gives: clone size, J gene, V gene, CDR3 protein. Only part of the rows carry a size: once, few, many, or a class if the clone is expanded.

size: -
J: TRBJ2-1
V: TRBV5-1
CDR3: CASSLSLAGEQFF

size: -
J: TRBJ2-2
V: TRBV5-1
CDR3: CASSPTVNTGELFF

size: -
J: TRBJ2-5
V: TRBV30
CDR3: CAWDQGSGVETQYF

size: few
J: TRBJ2-1
V: TRBV5-6
CDR3: CASSLARRGGEQFF

size: -
J: TRBJ2-7
V: TRBV28
CDR3: CATSGTPTPF

size: -
J: TRBJ1-1
V: TRBV11-2
CDR3: CASSLDRNTEAFF

size: -
J: TRBJ2-7
V: TRBV29-1
CDR3: CSVESPDRGLEF

size: -
J: TRBJ1-1
V: TRBV15
CDR3: CATSSPGGWVNTEAFF

size: few
J: TRBJ2-2
V: TRBV21-1
CDR3: CASVAPGGPGELFF

size: once
J: TRBJ2-1
V: TRBV7-8
CDR3: CASSLGTSGLNEQFF

size: -
J: TRBJ2-1
V: TRBV30
CDR3: CAWSPTKKRRDNEQFF

size: -
J: TRBJ2-3
V: TRBV9
CDR3: CASSRGQGSADTQYF

size: -
J: TRBJ2-2
V: TRBV7-9
CDR3: CASSKGLAGAYGELFF

size: -
J: TRBJ1-5
V: TRBV5-8
CDR3: CASSLGRNQPQHF

size: -
J: TRBJ1-6
V: TRBV25-1
CDR3: CASSVLGESPLHF

size: -
J: TRBJ2-5
V: TRBV2
CDR3: CASSFGEETQYF

size: -
J: TRBJ2-1
V: TRBV29-1
CDR3: CSVEDHVKDSSREFF

size: -
J: TRBJ1-1
V: TRBV2
CDR3: CASMGDRGSTEAFF

size: -
J: TRBJ2-7
V: TRBV5-6
CDR3: CASSLVHAGTYEQYF

size: -
J: TRBJ2-1
V: TRBV19
CDR3: CASSPEDLNEQFF

size: -
J: TRBJ2-1
V: TRBV19
CDR3: CASSVGTSGYNEQFF

size: -
J: TRBJ1-2
V: TRBV28
CDR3: CASSSLPLYGYTF

size: -
J: TRBJ2-2
V: TRBV29-1
CDR3: CSATPGTQYTGELFF

size: once
J: TRBJ1-2
V: TRBV7-9
CDR3: CASSYNQNDGYTF

size: -
J: TRBJ2-2
V: TRBV28
CDR3: CASSRGWSGRELFF

size: -
J: TRBJ1-3
V: TRBV5-1
CDR3: CASSLDAETGGYTIYF

size: -
J: TRBJ2-7
V: TRBV2
CDR3: CASSERTSGTEQYF

size: -
J: TRBJ2-2
V: TRBV2
CDR3: CASTQNTRELFF

size: -
J: TRBJ2-7
V: TRBV10-3
CDR3: CAISESREARYEQYF

size: -
J: TRBJ2-3
V: TRBV7-2
CDR3: CASSSGLAGSTDTQYF

size: once
J: TRBJ1-5
V: TRBV5-6
CDR3: CASSYRGTGGNQPQHF

size: -
J: TRBJ1-2
V: TRBV2
CDR3: CASSEARGRGYGYTF

size: -
J: TRBJ2-6
V: TRBV27
CDR3: CAITTTGGAGANVLTF

size: -
J: TRBJ2-7
V: TRBV4-1
CDR3: CASSQTGGKQYF

size: once
J: TRBJ1-1
V: TRBV28
CDR3: CASSLSLGQGSRPFF

size: -
J: TRBJ2-7
V: TRBV6-5
CDR3: CASSLSGQTYEQYF

size: -
J: TRBJ2-7
V: TRBV6-6
CDR3: CASSPHPEHYEQYF

size: -
J: TRBJ1-1
V: TRBV29-1
CDR3: CSAGRQAAEAFF

size: -
J: TRBJ1-4
V: TRBV28
CDR3: CASRKRREKLFF

size: -
J: TRBJ2-3
V: TRBV7-2
CDR3: CASSSLRDTQYF

size: -
J: TRBJ2-7
V: TRBV30
CDR3: CAWSVQGLSPVYEQYF

size: -
J: TRBJ1-1
V: TRBV29-1
CDR3: CSVDPTGDITEAFF

size: -
J: TRBJ2-5
V: TRBV10-3
CDR3: CAISELVAGVGGKETQYF

size: -
J: TRBJ1-1
V: TRBV10-2
CDR3: CASSEYYTEAFF

size: -
J: TRBJ2-5
V: TRBV18
CDR3: CASSPLPPGQGVFKETQYF

size: -
J: TRBJ2-3
V: TRBV28
CDR3: CASRREQRDTDTQYF

size: -
J: TRBJ1-5
V: TRBV6-1
CDR3: CASSEEGAEPQHF

size: -
J: TRBJ2-3
V: TRBV27
CDR3: CASLLRGSDTQYF

size: -
J: TRBJ2-1
V: TRBV9
CDR3: CASSSGHWNNEQFF

size: few
J: TRBJ2-7
V: TRBV7-8
CDR3: CASSLGRGHPYEQYF